A selection of T cell receptor beta chains follows, all from one sample in a study of blood T cell repertoires in COVID-19. Generated by immunoSEQ multiplex PCR, the TCRdb table keeps only in-frame clones and is missing some. The data show 260,000 or so clones, over 70% seen once. Sequencing used peripheral blood. The receptors stem from a man aged 80 or over with acute or convalescent COVID-19. Each CDR3 is given with its conserved first and last residue. D genes are given only for firm matches. Expanded clones get a size class; other rows say once, few or many, or leave the size out.

v_gene	d_gene	abundance	j_gene	CDR3nt	CDR3aa
TRBV2	.	.	TRBJ2-5	TGTGCCAGCAGTGATGCGGGGGCGGGGGAGACCCAGTACTTC	CASSDAGAGETQYF
TRBV18	TRBD1	.	TRBJ1-1	TGTGCCAGCTCACCGCCGGGACAGGAAGCTTTCTTT	CASSPPGQEAFF
TRBV6-5	.	.	TRBJ2-7	TGTGCCAGCAGTCTCCAGGGGTACTACGAGCAGTACTTC	CASSLQGYYEQYF
TRBV11-3	TRBD2	many	TRBJ2-2	TGTGCCAGCCAGTCCGGGGGGGGCACCGGGGAGCTGTTTTTT	CASQSGGGTGELFF
TRBV19	.	.	TRBJ1-3	TGTGCCAGTAGTATACCGGAGGCTGGAAACACCATATATTTT	CASSIPEAGNTIYF
TRBV7-8	TRBD2	.	TRBJ2-7	TGTGCCAGCAGCTTAGTGCGAGGAGCGGGAATGATCTACGAGCAGTACTTC	CASSLVRGAGMIYEQYF
TRBV5-1	TRBD2	.	TRBJ2-3	TGCGCCAGCAGCTTAGGGACTAGCGGGAGGATAGATACGCAGTATTTT	CASSLGTSGRIDTQYF
TRBV7-2	.	.	TRBJ2-3	TGTGCCAGCAGCTTAGGCCGGGGGTCTCGTCCCGGTAGCACAGATACGCAGTATTTT	CASSLGRGSRPGSTDTQYF
TRBV5-1	TRBD1	.	TRBJ2-7	TGCGCCAGCAGCCCGGACAGGGCAGGACACGAGCAGTACTTC	CASSPDRAGHEQYF
TRBV5-6	TRBD1	few	TRBJ1-5	TGTGCCAGCAGCCTGGGACAGTCTTACAATCAGCCCCAGCATTTT	CASSLGQSYNQPQHF
TRBV27	TRBD2	.	TRBJ2-1	TGTGCCAGCAGTTTCGGGGTTAAGCGGGAGAGAAATGAGCAGTTCTTC	CASSFGVKRERNEQFF
TRBV28	.	.	TRBJ1-2	TGTGCCAGCAGTTTACCGGGTAACTATGGCTACACCTTC	CASSLPGNYGYTF
TRBV3-1/TRBV3-2	.	.	TRBJ1-2	TGTGCCAGCAGCCATGCGGACAGATCTAATGGCTACACCTTC	CASSHADRSNGYTF
TRBV3-1/TRBV3-2	.	.	TRBJ2-1	TGTGCCAGCAGCCAACCGCGACTAGGATTGAGAAATGAGCAGTTCTTC	CASSQPRLGLRNEQFF
TRBV14	.	.	TRBJ2-1	TGTGCCAGCAGCCAAATCCCCGGGACATCCCCGTTCTTC	CASSQIPGTSPFF
TRBV2	TRBD1	once	TRBJ1-2	TGTGCCAGCAGTGAAGGTGGACAGGCTACACGGACCTTC	CASSEGGQATRTF
TRBV5-1	TRBD1	.	TRBJ1-5	TGCGCCAGCAGCCAGGGGGACAGTCTCGGCAATCAGCCCCAGCATTTT	CASSQGDSLGNQPQHF
TRBV11-2	.	.	TRBJ2-2	TGTGCCAGCACCATAAATAGCGGCTCAGCGAACACCGGGGAGCTGTTTTTT	CASTINSGSANTGELFF
TRBV19	TRBD1	.	TRBJ2-1	TGTGCCAGTAGTCCCGCGACAGGGGTTGGCTACAATGAGCAGTTCTTC	CASSPATGVGYNEQFF
TRBV29-1	.	.	TRBJ2-3	TGCAGCGTGGCCATAGGGACTCCCTACACAGATACGCAGTATTTT	CSVAIGTPYTDTQYF
TRBV3-1/TRBV3-2	TRBD1	.	TRBJ1-5	TGTGCCAGCAGCCGGGACAGGACCAATCAGCCCCAGCATTTT	CASSRDRTNQPQHF
TRBV6-5	.	.	TRBJ1-6	TGTGCCAGCAGTATCTACGGTCCCTATAATTCACCCCTCCACTTT	CASSIYGPYNSPLHF
TRBV10-2	.	.	TRBJ2-1	TGCGCCAGCAGTGAAGTAGCAGGGGGGAATGAGCAGTTCTTC	CASSEVAGGNEQFF
TRBV6-5	.	.	TRBJ1-6	TGTGCCAACCACCCCCCAGGAAATTCACCCCTCCACTTT	CANHPPGNSPLHF
TRBV19	TRBD1	once	TRBJ2-2	TGTGCCAGCCGGTCGACAGGGGGCACCGGGGAGCTGTTTTTT	CASRSTGGTGELFF
TRBV18	.	.	TRBJ2-3	TGTGCCAGCTCACCGAGGACAGATACGCAGTATTTT	CASSPRTDTQYF
TRBV27	TRBD1	.	TRBJ2-7	TGTGCCAGCAGTTCACAGGGGGACTACGAGCAGTACTTC	CASSSQGDYEQYF
TRBV6-5	TRBD1	.	TRBJ2-2	TGTGCCAGCAGTTCCGGGACAGGGTGGACCGGGGAGCTGTTTTTT	CASSSGTGWTGELFF
TRBV3-1/TRBV3-2	.	.	TRBJ1-6	TGTGCCAGCAGCCAAGCCGATAATTCACCCCTCCACTTT	CASSQADNSPLHF
TRBV5-1	TRBD1	.	TRBJ2-3	TGCGCCAGCAGCTCCCGGGACAGGGGTACAGATACGCAGTATTTT	CASSSRDRGTDTQYF
TRBV5-5	TRBD2	.	TRBJ2-3	TGTGCCAGCACCCCCCGCAGCGGGGGGCGCACAGATACGCAGTATTTT	CASTPRSGGRTDTQYF
TRBV10-3	TRBD1	.	TRBJ1-4	TGTGCCATCAGTGAAGACAGGGGAGTCAATGAAAAACTGTTTTTT	CAISEDRGVNEKLFF
TRBV7-2	.	.	TRBJ1-1	TGTGCCAGCAGCTTTACGCTCAGAGCGGCTTTCTTT	CASSFTLRAAFF
TRBV11-2	.	.	TRBJ2-2	TGTGCCAGCAGCTTAGATTGGGCCACCGGGGAGCTGTTTTTT	CASSLDWATGELFF
TRBV18	TRBD1	.	TRBJ2-7	TGTGCCAGCTCCCCCGGGACAGGGGGCCGGGACGAGCAGTACTTC	CASSPGTGGRDEQYF
TRBV5-1	TRBD2	.	TRBJ2-1	TGCGCCAGCAGCTTGGGCCTAGCGGGAGTTAACAATGAGCAGTTCTTC	CASSLGLAGVNNEQFF
TRBV5-1	TRBD1	.	TRBJ2-5	TGCGCCAGCAGCCCCGTGGACAGGGGGTACCAAGAGACCCAGTACTTC	CASSPVDRGYQETQYF
TRBV3-1/TRBV3-2	.	.	TRBJ2-7	TGTGCCAGCAGCCCAGAGGCCAGGCTCCAGAACGAGCAGTACTTC	CASSPEARLQNEQYF
TRBV28	TRBD1	.	TRBJ2-7	TGTGCCAGCAGTGACGGACAGGGCGACGAGCAGTACTTC	CASSDGQGDEQYF
TRBV19	TRBD1	.	TRBJ2-2	TGTGCCAGTAGTATCGGACAGGCTCGGGCCGGGGAGCTGTTTTTT	CASSIGQARAGELFF
TRBV2	.	.	TRBJ1-5	TGTGCCAGTGCAGGTCAGGGCGATCAGCCCCAGCATTTT	CASAGQGDQPQHF
TRBV5-6	TRBD1	.	TRBJ2-7	TGTGCCAGCAGCTTGGGGGACAGACCCTACGAGCAGTACTTC	CASSLGDRPYEQYF
TRBV27	.	.	TRBJ1-5	TGTGCCAGCAGTCCAACTACAGGCGTTTGGGGAAATCAGCCCCAGCATTTT	CASSPTTGVWGNQPQHF
TRBV27	.	.	TRBJ2-6	TGTGCGTCGGGGGACTTTCGTTTGGGGGCCAACGTCCTGACTTTC	CASGDFRLGANVLTF
TRBV24-1	TRBD1	.	TRBJ2-7	TGTGCCACAGCTGGGACAGGGATTGACGAGCAGTACTTC	CATAGTGIDEQYF